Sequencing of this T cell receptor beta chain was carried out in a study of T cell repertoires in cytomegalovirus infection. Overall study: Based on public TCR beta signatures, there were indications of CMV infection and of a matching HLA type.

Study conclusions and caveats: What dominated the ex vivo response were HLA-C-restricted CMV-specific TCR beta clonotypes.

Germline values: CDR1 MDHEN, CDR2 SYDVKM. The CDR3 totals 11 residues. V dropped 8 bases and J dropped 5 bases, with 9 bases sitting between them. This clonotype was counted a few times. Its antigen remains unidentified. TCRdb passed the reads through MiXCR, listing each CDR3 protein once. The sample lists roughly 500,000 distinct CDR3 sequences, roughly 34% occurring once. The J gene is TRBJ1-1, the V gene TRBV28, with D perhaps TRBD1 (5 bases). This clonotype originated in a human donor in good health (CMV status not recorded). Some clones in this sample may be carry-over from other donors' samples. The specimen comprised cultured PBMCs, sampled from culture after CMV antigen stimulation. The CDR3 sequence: CASVDSTEAFF. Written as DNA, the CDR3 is TGTGCCAGCGTAGACAGTACTGAAGCTTTCTTT.